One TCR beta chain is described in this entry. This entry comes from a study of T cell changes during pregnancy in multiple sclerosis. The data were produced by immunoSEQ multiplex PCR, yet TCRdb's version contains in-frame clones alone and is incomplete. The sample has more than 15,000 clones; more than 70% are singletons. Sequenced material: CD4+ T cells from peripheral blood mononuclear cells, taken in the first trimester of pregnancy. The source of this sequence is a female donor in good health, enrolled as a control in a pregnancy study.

The CDR3 is CASRGQLVTEAFF. The CDR3, as DNA: TGTGCCAGCAGGGGACAGTTGGTCACTGAAGCTTTCTTT. The rearrangement links TRBV6-6 to TRBJ1-1, with 7 nucleotides matching TRBD1. Germline CDR1 reads MNHNY; CDR2 reads SVGAGI (reference sequence). The V segment lost 6 bases and the J segment 4 bases; nucleotides outside the gene matches: 5. The length of the CDR3 is 13 residues.